These T cell receptor beta chains were read from a single sample in a study of T cells in Graves' hyperthyroidism and ophthalmopathy. TCRdb analysed the multiplex PCR reads with MiXCR anew, one entry per CDR3 protein. Of about 500,000 distinct CDR3 sequences in the sample, 40% to 50% are singletons; the top ten hold about two fifths. Input material: peripheral blood or thyroid tissue (not recorded which). These receptors all stem from an adult woman with Graves' disease, either hyperthyroidism or ophthalmopathy (not recorded which). Both conserved end residues are part of each CDR3. The order of the fields is clone size, J gene, V gene, D gene, CDR3 protein, CDR3 DNA. A D gene is named only where the DNA matches it firmly. Size is stated for part of the rows, as once, few or many counts, or as a class when the clone is expanded.

clone_size: -; j_call: TRBJ1-1; v_call: TRBV5-5; d_call: TRBD1; cdr3_aa: CASSSDRGYAFF; cdr3_nt: TGTGCCAGCAGCTCGGACAGGGGATATGCTTTCTTT
clone_size: many; j_call: TRBJ2-5; v_call: TRBV11-2; d_call: -; cdr3_aa: CASSPPVRRGETQYF; cdr3_nt: TGTGCCAGCAGCCCCCCCGTTAGAAGGGGGGAGACCCAGTACTTC
clone_size: -; j_call: TRBJ2-5; v_call: TRBV5-1; d_call: -; cdr3_aa: CASTRGLGETQYF; cdr3_nt: TGCGCCAGCACGCGGGGGCTGGGAGAGACCCAGTACTTC
clone_size: few; j_call: TRBJ1-1; v_call: TRBV20-1; d_call: -; cdr3_aa: CSAQINTEAFF; cdr3_nt: TGCAGTGCTCAGATTAACACTGAAGCTTTCTTT
clone_size: -; j_call: TRBJ2-2; v_call: TRBV5-1; d_call: TRBD1; cdr3_aa: CAGATGPDTGELFF; cdr3_nt: TGCGCCGGGGCGACAGGGCCCGACACCGGGGAGCTGTTTTTT
clone_size: few; j_call: TRBJ1-6; v_call: TRBV7-8; d_call: -; cdr3_aa: CASRPNRESPLHF; cdr3_nt: TGTGCCAGCAGGCCTAACAGGGAATCACCCCTCCACTTT
clone_size: -; j_call: TRBJ1-1; v_call: TRBV12-3/TRBV12-4; d_call: -; cdr3_aa: CASSSGVRMNTEAFF; cdr3_nt: TGTGCCAGCAGTTCGGGGGTGAGGATGAACACTGAAGCTTTCTTT
clone_size: few; j_call: TRBJ1-5; v_call: TRBV10-3; d_call: TRBD1; cdr3_aa: CAIGAGGRVQPQHF; cdr3_nt: TGTGCCATCGGGGCAGGGGGCCGCGTTCAGCCCCAGCATTTT
clone_size: many; j_call: TRBJ2-5; v_call: TRBV11-2; d_call: -; cdr3_aa: CASRRSETQYF; cdr3_nt: TGTGCCAGCAGGCGCAGCGAGACCCAGTACTTC
clone_size: -; j_call: TRBJ1-6; v_call: TRBV6-5; d_call: -; cdr3_aa: CASSYRGGSYNSPLHF; cdr3_nt: TGTGCCAGCAGTTACAGGGGAGGCTCCTATAATTCACCCCTCCACTTT
clone_size: -; j_call: TRBJ1-2; v_call: TRBV10-3; d_call: -; cdr3_aa: CAIRQGGNYGYTF; cdr3_nt: TGTGCCATCAGGCAGGGCGGTAACTATGGCTACACCTTC
clone_size: -; j_call: TRBJ1-1; v_call: TRBV15; d_call: -; cdr3_aa: CATSREGGTDEAFF; cdr3_nt: TGTGCCACCAGCAGAGAGGGAGGGACTGATGAAGCTTTCTTT
clone_size: -; j_call: TRBJ1-4; v_call: TRBV29-1; d_call: -; cdr3_aa: CSVAGASGEKLFF; cdr3_nt: TGCAGCGTCGCGGGGGCCTCGGGGGAAAAACTGTTTTTT
clone_size: many; j_call: TRBJ2-5; v_call: TRBV9; d_call: -; cdr3_aa: CASSVGPGQSGGTQYF; cdr3_nt: TGTGCCAGCAGCGTAGGCCCAGGTCAGAGCGGTGGGACCCAGTACTTC
clone_size: -; j_call: TRBJ1-1; v_call: TRBV15; d_call: TRBD1; cdr3_aa: CATSTNRGRTSEAFF; cdr3_nt: TGTGCCACCAGCACCAACAGGGGACGAACCTCTGAAGCTTTCTTT
clone_size: few; j_call: TRBJ2-7; v_call: TRBV7-9; d_call: -; cdr3_aa: CASSLGQGITF; cdr3_nt: TGTGCCAGCAGCTTAGGTCAGGGGATAACCTTC
clone_size: few; j_call: TRBJ2-5; v_call: TRBV18; d_call: TRBD2; cdr3_aa: CASSPGTSGRETQYF; cdr3_nt: TGTGCCAGCTCACCCGGGACTAGCGGGCGAGAGACCCAGTACTTC
clone_size: -; j_call: TRBJ2-3; v_call: TRBV7-3; d_call: -; cdr3_aa: CASSVGHSFSTDTQYF; cdr3_nt: TGTGCCAGCAGCGTCGGACATAGCTTTTCCACAGATACGCAGTATTTT
clone_size: -; j_call: TRBJ2-7; v_call: TRBV10-3; d_call: -; cdr3_aa: CASSPMGELYEQYF; cdr3_nt: TGTGCCAGCAGCCCAATGGGGGAGCTCTACGAGCAGTACTTC
clone_size: -; j_call: TRBJ1-2; v_call: TRBV5-1; d_call: TRBD1; cdr3_aa: CASRDREEYGYTF; cdr3_nt: TGCGCCAGCAGGGACAGGGAGGAATATGGCTACACCTTC
clone_size: few; j_call: TRBJ2-2; v_call: TRBV28; d_call: -; cdr3_aa: CASRGQANTGELFF; cdr3_nt: TGTGCCAGCCGGGGACAAGCGAACACCGGGGAGCTGTTTTTT
clone_size: once; j_call: TRBJ2-2; v_call: TRBV5-1; d_call: -; cdr3_aa: CASSLDDGELFF; cdr3_nt: TGCGCCAGCAGCTTGGATGATGGGGAGCTGTTTTTT
clone_size: -; j_call: TRBJ2-7; v_call: TRBV15; d_call: TRBD1; cdr3_aa: CATSRGSGQGVSYEQYF; cdr3_nt: TGTGCCACCAGCAGAGGATCGGGACAGGGAGTAAGCTACGAGCAGTACTTC
clone_size: -; j_call: TRBJ1-4; v_call: TRBV7-2; d_call: TRBD1; cdr3_aa: CASSSRQGGTNEKLFF; cdr3_nt: TGTGCCAGCAGCTCGCGACAGGGGGGGACTAATGAAAAACTGTTTTTT
clone_size: many; j_call: TRBJ1-1; v_call: TRBV20-1; d_call: -; cdr3_aa: CSASWRNTEAFF; cdr3_nt: TGCAGTGCTAGCTGGCGGAACACTGAAGCTTTCTTT
clone_size: -; j_call: TRBJ1-2; v_call: TRBV7-8; d_call: -; cdr3_aa: CASSLGPGDDGYTF; cdr3_nt: TGTGCCAGCAGCTTAGGTCCAGGGGATGATGGCTACACCTTC
clone_size: -; j_call: TRBJ1-1; v_call: TRBV9; d_call: -; cdr3_aa: CASSAGRNTQAFF; cdr3_nt: TGTGCCAGCAGCGCCGGGAGGAACACTCAAGCTTTCTTT
clone_size: -; j_call: TRBJ2-3; v_call: TRBV5-1; d_call: TRBD2; cdr3_aa: CASSLGTSKAADTQYF; cdr3_nt: TGCGCCAGCAGCTTAGGGACTAGCAAAGCCGCAGATACGCAGTATTTT
clone_size: few; j_call: TRBJ1-5; v_call: TRBV27; d_call: -; cdr3_aa: CASSFRRDLGNQPQHF; cdr3_nt: TGTGCCAGCAGTTTTAGGCGGGACCTAGGCAATCAGCCCCAGCATTTT
clone_size: once; j_call: TRBJ1-2; v_call: TRBV5-8; d_call: -; cdr3_aa: CASSEAHSNYGYTF; cdr3_nt: TGTGCCAGCAGTGAAGCGCATTCTAACTATGGCTACACCTTC
clone_size: few; j_call: TRBJ1-2; v_call: TRBV29-1; d_call: -; cdr3_aa: CSVEDLQNYGYTF; cdr3_nt: TGCAGCGTTGAAGATCTACAGAACTATGGCTACACCTTC